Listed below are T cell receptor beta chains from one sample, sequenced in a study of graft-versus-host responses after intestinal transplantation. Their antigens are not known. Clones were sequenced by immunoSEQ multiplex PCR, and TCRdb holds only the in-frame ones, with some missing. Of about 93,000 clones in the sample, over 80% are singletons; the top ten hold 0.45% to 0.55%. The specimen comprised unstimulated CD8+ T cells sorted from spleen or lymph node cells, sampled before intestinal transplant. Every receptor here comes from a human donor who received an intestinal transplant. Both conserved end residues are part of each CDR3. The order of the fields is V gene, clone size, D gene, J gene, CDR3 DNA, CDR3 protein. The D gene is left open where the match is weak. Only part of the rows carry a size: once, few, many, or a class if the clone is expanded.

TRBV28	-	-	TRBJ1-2	TGTGCCAGCAACATGGACAGCAACTATGGCTACACCTTC	CASNMDSNYGYTF
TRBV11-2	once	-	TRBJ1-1	TGTGCCAGCAGCTTACACGAGGGACTTCTCCACACTGAAGCTTTCTTT	CASSLHEGLLHTEAFF
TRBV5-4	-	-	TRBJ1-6	TGTGCCAGCAGCCAAGACAGTTATAATTCACCCCTCCACTTT	CASSQDSYNSPLHF
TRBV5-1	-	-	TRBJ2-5	TGCGCCAGCAGCTTTTGGAACCCGGGGGACCAAGGGACCCAGTACTTC	CASSFWNPGDQGTQYF
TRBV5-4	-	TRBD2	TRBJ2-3	TGTGCCAGCAGCCTACGATGGACTAGCGGGACTAGCACAGATACGCAGTATTTT	CASSLRWTSGTSTDTQYF
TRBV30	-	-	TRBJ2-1	TGTGCCTGGAGTGGAGGAAATGGGAATGAGCAGTTCTTC	CAWSGGNGNEQFF
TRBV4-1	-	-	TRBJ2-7	TGCGCCAGCAGCCAAGTGGACAGAACCGACGAGCAGTACTTC	CASSQVDRTDEQYF
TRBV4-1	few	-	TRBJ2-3	TGCGCCAGCAGCCGTGGGGGCAGGACAGATACGCAGTATTTT	CASSRGGRTDTQYF
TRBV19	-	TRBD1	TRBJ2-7	TGTGCCACTCAGGGACAGGACTCCTACGAGCAGTACTTC	CATQGQDSYEQYF
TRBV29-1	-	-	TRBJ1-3	TGCAGCGTTGAAGATACGATGACTCTGAGCTCTGGAAACACCATATATTTT	CSVEDTMTLSSGNTIYF
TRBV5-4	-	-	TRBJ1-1	TGTGCCAGCAGCTTGAGAGGGCGGAACACTGAAGCTTTCTTT	CASSLRGRNTEAFF
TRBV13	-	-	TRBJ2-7	TGTGCCAGCAGCGACAGCGGGACATCCCTCGAGCAGTACTTC	CASSDSGTSLEQYF
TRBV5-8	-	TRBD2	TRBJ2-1	TGTGCCAGCAGCTTGAGCGGGACCTACAATGAGCAGTTCTTC	CASSLSGTYNEQFF